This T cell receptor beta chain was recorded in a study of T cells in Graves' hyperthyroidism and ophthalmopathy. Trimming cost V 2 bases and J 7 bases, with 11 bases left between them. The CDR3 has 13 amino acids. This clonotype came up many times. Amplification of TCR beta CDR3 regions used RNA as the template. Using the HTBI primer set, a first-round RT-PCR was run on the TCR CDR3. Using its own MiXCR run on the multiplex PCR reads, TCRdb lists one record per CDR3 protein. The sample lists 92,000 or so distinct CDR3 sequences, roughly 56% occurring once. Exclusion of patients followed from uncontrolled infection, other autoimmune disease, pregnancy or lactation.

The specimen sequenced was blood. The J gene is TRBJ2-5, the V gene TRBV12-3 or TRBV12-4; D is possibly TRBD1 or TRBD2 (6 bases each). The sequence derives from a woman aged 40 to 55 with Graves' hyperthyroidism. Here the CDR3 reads CASSLRGAGTQYF. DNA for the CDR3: TGTGCCAGCAGTTTAAGGGGGGCCGGGACCCAGTACTTC.